This T cell receptor beta chain was obtained from a study of Graves' ophthalmopathy and Graves' hyperthyroidism. This clonotype came up many times. V was pared by 6 bases and J by 3 bases, with 10 bases of the junction left unmatched. The CDR3 is 15 residues long. CDR1 and CDR2 from the germline V gene are SGHTA and FQGNSA. In donors with ophthalmopathy, activity was moderate-to-severe, with CAS ≥3, NOSPECS ≥4 and duration under 3 months. It was on clinical symptoms, serum thyroxine, TRAb, thyroid ultrasound and orbital computed tomography that diagnosis relied. The PBMCs originated from roughly 10 ml of fresh peripheral blood. The authors amplified TCR beta CDR3 regions, and they did so from RNA transcripts for repertoire sequencing. Investigators did first-round RT-PCR with HTBI primers, then second-round multiplex PCR. MiXCR was run by TCRdb on the multiplex PCR reads, yielding one entry per CDR3 protein. The sample holds around 660,000 distinct CDR3 sequences; about 38% are singletons and the top ten take around 3%.

The V call is TRBV7-2, the J call TRBJ1-2; 7 positions match TRBD1. This TCR derives from an adult man with Graves' ophthalmopathy. Sequenced input: peripheral blood. CDR3 residues: CASRQYRQGDYGYTF. The CDR3 DNA reads TGTGCCAGCAGACAATACAGACAGGGAGACTATGGCTACACCTTC.